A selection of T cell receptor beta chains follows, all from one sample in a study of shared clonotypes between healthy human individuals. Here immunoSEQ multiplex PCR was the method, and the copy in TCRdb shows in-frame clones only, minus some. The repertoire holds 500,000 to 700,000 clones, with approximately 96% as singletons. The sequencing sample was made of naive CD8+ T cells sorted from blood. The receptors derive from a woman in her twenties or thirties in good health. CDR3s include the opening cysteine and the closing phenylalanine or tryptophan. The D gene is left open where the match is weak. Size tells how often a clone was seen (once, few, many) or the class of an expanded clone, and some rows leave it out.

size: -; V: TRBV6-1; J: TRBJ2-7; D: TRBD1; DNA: TGTGCCAGCAGTGGGTATTCCGGGACAGACTCCTACGAGCAGTACTTC; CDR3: CASSGYSGTDSYEQYF
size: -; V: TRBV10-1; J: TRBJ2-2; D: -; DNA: TGCGCCAGCAGTGAGGCGGGATCCGGGGAGCTGTTTTTT; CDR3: CASSEAGSGELFF
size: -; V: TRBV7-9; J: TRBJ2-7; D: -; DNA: TGTGCCAGCAGTAGTGAGGGGGAGGGGTCTCGCGAGCAGTACTTC; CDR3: CASSSEGEGSREQYF
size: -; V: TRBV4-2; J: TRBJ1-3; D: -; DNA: TGTGCCAGCATGCGGGAAAACCCGGGAAACACCATATATTTT; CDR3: CASMRENPGNTIYF
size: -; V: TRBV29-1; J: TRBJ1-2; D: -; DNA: TGCAGCGTTACGGACAGAGAGAGTTATGGCTACACCTTC; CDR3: CSVTDRESYGYTF
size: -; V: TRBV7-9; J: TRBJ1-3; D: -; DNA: TGTGCCAGCAGCTTACCTTCCGTCGACATCGCTACCTCTGGAAACACCATATATTTT; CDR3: CASSLPSVDIATSGNTIYF
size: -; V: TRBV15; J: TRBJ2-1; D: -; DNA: TGTGCCACCAGCAGAGTTCAAGCTTCCGAGCAGTTCTTC; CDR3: CATSRVQASEQFF
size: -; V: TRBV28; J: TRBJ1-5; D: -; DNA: TGTGCCAGCAGTCTCCTCTCGACCTATAGCAATCAGCCCCAGCATTTT; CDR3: CASSLLSTYSNQPQHF
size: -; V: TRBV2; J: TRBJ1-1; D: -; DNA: TGTGCCAGCATTTACCAGACAGACAACACTGAAGCTTTCTTT; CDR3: CASIYQTDNTEAFF
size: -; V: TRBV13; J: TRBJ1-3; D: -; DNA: TGTGCCAGCAGCCTGGGATCTGGAAACACCATATATTTT; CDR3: CASSLGSGNTIYF
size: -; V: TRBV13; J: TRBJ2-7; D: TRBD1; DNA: TGTGCCAGCAGCCCCGGACAGGGGGCCTCCTACGAGCAGTACTTC; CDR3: CASSPGQGASYEQYF
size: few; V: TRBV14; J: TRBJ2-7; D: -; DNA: TGTGCCAGCAGCCATACAGGGTCCTACGAGCAGTACTTC; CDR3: CASSHTGSYEQYF
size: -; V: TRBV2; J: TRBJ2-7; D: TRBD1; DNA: TGTGCCAGCCGTGAGGGACAGGGGGTCCACGAGCAGTACTTC; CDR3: CASREGQGVHEQYF
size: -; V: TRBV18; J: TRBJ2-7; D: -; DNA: TGTGCCAGCTCAGCAGGGACCGAGCAGTACTTC; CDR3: CASSAGTEQYF
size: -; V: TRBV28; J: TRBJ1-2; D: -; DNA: TGTGCCAGCAGGAACCCTTATGGCTACACCTTC; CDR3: CASRNPYGYTF
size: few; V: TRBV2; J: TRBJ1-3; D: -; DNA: TGTGCCAGCAGTGAAGGCTCAGCCACAGACTTCTCTGGAAACACCATATATTTT; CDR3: CASSEGSATDFSGNTIYF
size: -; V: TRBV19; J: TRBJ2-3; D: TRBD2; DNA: TGTGCCAGTAACCCCGGGAGGATCACAGATACGCAGTATTTT; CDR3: CASNPGRITDTQYF
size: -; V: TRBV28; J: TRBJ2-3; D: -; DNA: TGTGCCAGCAGTTTGCGACCCTTCACAGATACGCAGTATTTT; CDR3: CASSLRPFTDTQYF
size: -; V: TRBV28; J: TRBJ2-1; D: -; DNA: TGTGCCAGCAGTTCACCTCCCACAGGTTACAATGAGCAGTTCTTC; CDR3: CASSSPPTGYNEQFF
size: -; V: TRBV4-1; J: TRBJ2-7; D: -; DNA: TGCGCCAGCAGCCAAGGGGGCAGCTCCTACGAGCAGTACTTC; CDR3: CASSQGGSSYEQYF
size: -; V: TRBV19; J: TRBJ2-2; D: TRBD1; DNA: TGTGCCAGTAGTCCCCACCCAGGGACAGGGGGATTTGACACCGGGGAGCTGTTTTTT; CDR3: CASSPHPGTGGFDTGELFF
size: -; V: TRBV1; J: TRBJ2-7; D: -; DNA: TGCACCAGCATCCAAGGGGTAGGCAGTAGTTGGGAGCAGTACTTC; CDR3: CTSIQGVGSSWEQYF
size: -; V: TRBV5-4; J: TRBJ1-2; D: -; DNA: TGTGCCAGCAGCAGTACAGGGTCCTACACCTTC; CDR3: CASSSTGSYTF
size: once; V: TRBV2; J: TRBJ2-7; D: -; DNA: TGTGCCAGCAGTGATAACCTATCCGATTCCCTCTCCTACGAGCAGTACTTC; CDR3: CASSDNLSDSLSYEQYF
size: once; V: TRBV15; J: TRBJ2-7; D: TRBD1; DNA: TGTGCCACCGGCTCGGGACAGGGATCGTACGAGCAGTACTTC; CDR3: CATGSGQGSYEQYF
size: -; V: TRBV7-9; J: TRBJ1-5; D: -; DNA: TGTGCCAGCAGCCGAGGGGTGGGCAATCAGCCCCAGCATTTT; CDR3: CASSRGVGNQPQHF
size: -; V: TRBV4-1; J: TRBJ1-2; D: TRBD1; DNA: TGCGCCAGCAGCCCCGACAGGGGGCTCCCGGGAAACTATGGCTACACCTTC; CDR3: CASSPDRGLPGNYGYTF
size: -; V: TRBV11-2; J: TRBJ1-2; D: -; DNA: TGTGCCAGCAGCTTTGGGCAGACCTATGGCTACACCTTC; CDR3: CASSFGQTYGYTF
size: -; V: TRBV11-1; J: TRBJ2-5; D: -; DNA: TGTGCCAGCAGCTCGGTCGGGGAACTACAAGAGACCCAGTACTTC; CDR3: CASSSVGELQETQYF
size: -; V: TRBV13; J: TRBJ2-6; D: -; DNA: TGTGCCAGCAGCTCTCGAGTATCAGGGGCCAACGTCCTGACTTTC; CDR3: CASSSRVSGANVLTF
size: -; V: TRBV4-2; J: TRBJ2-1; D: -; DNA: TGTGCCAGCAGCCAAGAGCCGAAGAGCTCCTACAATGAGCAGTTCTTC; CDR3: CASSQEPKSSYNEQFF
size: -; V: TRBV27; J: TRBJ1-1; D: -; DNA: TGTGCCAGCAGCCTTCGAGGAGGGGACACTGAAGCTTTCTTT; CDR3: CASSLRGGDTEAFF
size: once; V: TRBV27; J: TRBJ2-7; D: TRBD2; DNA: TGTGCCAGCAGAAGCGGGAGCTCCTACGAGCAGTACTTC; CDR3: CASRSGSSYEQYF
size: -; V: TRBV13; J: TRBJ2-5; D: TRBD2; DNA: TGTGCCAGCAGCCTCCGACTAGCGGGAGGGCTGGTAGAGACCCAGTACTTC; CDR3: CASSLRLAGGLVETQYF
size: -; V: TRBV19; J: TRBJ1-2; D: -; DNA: TGTGCCAGTACGGGGTTGGACTATGGCTACACCTTC; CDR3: CASTGLDYGYTF